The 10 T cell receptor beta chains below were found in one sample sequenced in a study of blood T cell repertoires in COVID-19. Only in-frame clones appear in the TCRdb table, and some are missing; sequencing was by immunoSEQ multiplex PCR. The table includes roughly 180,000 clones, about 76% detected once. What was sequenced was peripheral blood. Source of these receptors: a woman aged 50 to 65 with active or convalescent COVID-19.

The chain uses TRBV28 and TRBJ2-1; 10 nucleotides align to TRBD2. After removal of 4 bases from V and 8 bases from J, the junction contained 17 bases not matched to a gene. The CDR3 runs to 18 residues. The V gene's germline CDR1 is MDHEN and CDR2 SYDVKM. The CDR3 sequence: CASSSPHGGAGGGDEQFF. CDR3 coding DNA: TGTGCCAGCAGTTCTCCCCACGGGGGAGCGGGAGGGGGGGATGAGCAGTTCTTC.

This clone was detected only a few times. The CDR3 coding sequence is TGTGCCAGTAGTGCCAGGGGTGGGAGGGATGAAGCTTTCTTT. Its translation is CASSARGGRDEAFF. The chain is built from TRBV19 and TRBJ1-1, with a possible D match to TRBD1 (6 bases). Trimming took off 5 bases at V and 7 bases at J, with 17 bases between the two ends. In germline, CDR1 is LNHDA, CDR2 SQIVND (reference sequence). The CDR3 is 14 amino acids. Full variable domain (outside the CDR3, taken from reference TRBV19 and TRBJ1-1): DGGITQSPKYLFRKEGQNVTLSCEQNLNHDAMYWYRQDPGQGLRLIYYSQIVNDFQKGDIAEGYSVSREKKESFPLTVTSAQKNPTAFYLCASSARGGRDEAFFGQGTRLTVV.

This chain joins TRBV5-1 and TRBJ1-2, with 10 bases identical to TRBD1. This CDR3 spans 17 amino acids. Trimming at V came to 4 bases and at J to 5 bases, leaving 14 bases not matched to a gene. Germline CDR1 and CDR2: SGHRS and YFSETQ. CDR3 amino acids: CASSRSGTGEVGYGYTF. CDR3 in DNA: TGCGCCAGCAGCCGATCCGGGACAGGGGAGGTTGGATATGGCTACACCTTC.

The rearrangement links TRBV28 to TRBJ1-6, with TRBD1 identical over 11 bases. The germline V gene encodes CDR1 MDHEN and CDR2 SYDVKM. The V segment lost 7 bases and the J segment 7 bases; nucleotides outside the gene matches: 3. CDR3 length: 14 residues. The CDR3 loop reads CASIWDRGNSPLHF. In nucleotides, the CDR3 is TGTGCCAGCATTTGGGACAGGGGGAATTCACCCCTCCACTTT.

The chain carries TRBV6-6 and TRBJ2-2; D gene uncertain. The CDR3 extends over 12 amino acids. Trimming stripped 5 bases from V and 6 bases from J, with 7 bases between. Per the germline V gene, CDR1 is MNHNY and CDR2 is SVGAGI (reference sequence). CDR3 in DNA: TGTGCCAGCAGTACTTCTCCCGGGGAGCTGTTTTTT. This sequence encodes CASSTSPGELFF.

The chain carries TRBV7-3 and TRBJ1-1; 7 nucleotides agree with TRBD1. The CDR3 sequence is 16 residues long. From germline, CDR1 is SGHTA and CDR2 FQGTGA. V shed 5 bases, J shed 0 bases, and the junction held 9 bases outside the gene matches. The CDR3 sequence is CASSPGGSPMNTEAFF. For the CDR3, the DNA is TGTGCCAGCAGCCCAGGGGGGAGCCCCATGAACACTGAAGCTTTCTTT. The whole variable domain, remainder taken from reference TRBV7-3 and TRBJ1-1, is GAGVSQTPSNKVTEKGKYVELRCDPISGHTALYWYRQSLGQGPEFLIYFQGTGAADDSGLPNDRFFAVRPEGSVSTLKIQRTERGDSAVYLCASSPGGSPMNTEAFFGQGTRLTVV.

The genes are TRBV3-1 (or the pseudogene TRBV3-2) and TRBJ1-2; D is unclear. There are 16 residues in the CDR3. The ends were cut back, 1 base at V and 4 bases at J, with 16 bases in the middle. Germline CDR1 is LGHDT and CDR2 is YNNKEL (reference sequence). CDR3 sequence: CASSQAGSQAGYGYTF. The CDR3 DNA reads TGTGCCAGCAGCCAAGCGGGGTCCCAGGCGGGCTATGGCTACACCTTC.

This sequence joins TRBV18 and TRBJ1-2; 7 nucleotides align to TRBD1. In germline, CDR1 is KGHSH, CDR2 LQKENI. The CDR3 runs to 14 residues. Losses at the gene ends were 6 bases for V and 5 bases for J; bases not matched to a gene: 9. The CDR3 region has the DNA TGTGCCAGCTCTGCGGGACAGCATACTTATGGCTACACCTTC. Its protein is CASSAGQHTYGYTF.

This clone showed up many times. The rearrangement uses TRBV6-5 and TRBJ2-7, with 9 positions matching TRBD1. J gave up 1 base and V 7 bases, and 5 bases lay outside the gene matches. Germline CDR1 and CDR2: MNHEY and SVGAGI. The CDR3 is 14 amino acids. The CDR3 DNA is TGTGCCAGCACCCCGGGACAGGGTTCCTACGAGCAGTACTTC. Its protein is CASTPGQGSYEQYF.

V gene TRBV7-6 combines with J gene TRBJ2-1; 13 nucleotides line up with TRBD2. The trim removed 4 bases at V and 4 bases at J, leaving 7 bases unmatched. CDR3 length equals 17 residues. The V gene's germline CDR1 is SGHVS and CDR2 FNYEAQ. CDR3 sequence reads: CASSSGTSGNGYNEQFF. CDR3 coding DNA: TGTGCCAGCAGCTCCGGGACTAGCGGGAACGGGTACAATGAGCAGTTCTTC.